This TCR beta chain comes out of a study of blood T cells in healthy people across ages. Study-level points and caveats: As age increased, TCR beta diversity per million T cells fell in a roughly linear fashion.

The germline V gene has CDR1 SNHLY and CDR2 FYNNEI. V gave up 6 bases and J gave up 4 bases, with 16 bases separating them. This CDR3 is built from 15 residues. Then a second PCR, running roughly 7 to 12 cycles, was carried out with a sample-barcoded 5' primer and a J-beta primer mix. TCRdb ran MiXCR on the 5' RACE reads and lists one entry per CDR3 protein. This sample carries over 1,500,000 distinct CDR3 sequences, 49% of them seen once, and the ten largest clones take approximately 2.1%. As concerns this clonotype: Its antigen is unknown.

The sample comprised blood. The clonotype was recovered from a woman aged 40 to 49 in good health. The rearrangement joins TRBV2 to TRBJ2-1; a weak D match, TRBD1 (5 bases). CDR3 amino acids: CASRIGESSYNEQFF. The DNA of the CDR3 is TGTGCCAGCAGAATAGGGGAATCAAGTTACAATGAGCAGTTCTTC.